The present TCR beta chain was sequenced within a study of cytomegalovirus exposure and HLA in healthy donors. Notes on the study in general: An analysis was carried out at a later point. It showed that HLA-associated TCR beta chains were more clonally expanded than equally common non-associated chains.

On this clone: The antigen remains undetermined.

PCR involved 60 Vbeta and 13 Jbeta primers. TCRdb keeps only in-frame clones here, not all; method: immunoSEQ multiplex PCR. The sample shows 100,000 or so clones, around four fifths of them seen only once. This TCR was sampled from a man aged 35-49 years in good health and CMV-seronegative. Sequencing was done on a sample of PBMCs.

This CDR3 is CAWSKGLAGDTQYF. CDR3 nucleotide sequence: TGTGCCTGGAGCAAGGGACTAGCCGGGGATACGCAGTATTTT. V is TRBV30 and J is TRBJ2-3, with 9 bases identical to TRBD2. The germline V gene encodes CDR1 GTSNPN and CDR2 SVGIG (reference sequence). The J segment lost 6 bases and the V segment lost 3 bases, leaving 7 bases of the junction unmatched. This CDR3 has 14 residues.